This TCR beta chain stems from a study of PD-1 blockade in classical Hodgkin lymphoma. A remark on this clone: The target antigen is unknown.

General study findings and limits: Baseline TCR diversity was reportedly lower in newly diagnosed patients than in healthy donors. It was reported as lower still in relapsed/refractory patients. Exclusion removed patients who began nivolumab under 1 year after ASCT. Whoever responded completely had baseline diversity much like that seen in newly diagnosed patients.

J gave up 4 bases and V 2 bases, and 8 bases lay outside the gene matches. Germline CDR1 and CDR2: MNHNY and SVGAGI (reference sequence). The CDR3 covers 15 residues. Sequencing used immunoSEQ multiplex PCR; TCRdb keeps in-frame clones, though not all of them. The table records about 17,000 clones, more than 60% of them present only once. The time point here: cycle 4 day 1 (C4D1), after around six weeks of nivolumab. There was relapse after autologous stem cell transplantation in every patient, and there was variation in brentuximab vedotin exposure. By magnetic negative selection, CD4+ T cells were purified from thawed PBMCs.

The chain carries TRBV6-6 and TRBJ2-7, with TRBD1 matching over 7 bases. This TCR came from a human donor with classical Hodgkin lymphoma. Sequencing used CD4+ T cells from blood, obtained before the fourth cycle of nivolumab. In DNA form, the CDR3 reads TGTGCCAGCAGTTACAACAGGGGATCGGGATACGAGCAGTACTTC. Its translation is CASSYNRGSGYEQYF.